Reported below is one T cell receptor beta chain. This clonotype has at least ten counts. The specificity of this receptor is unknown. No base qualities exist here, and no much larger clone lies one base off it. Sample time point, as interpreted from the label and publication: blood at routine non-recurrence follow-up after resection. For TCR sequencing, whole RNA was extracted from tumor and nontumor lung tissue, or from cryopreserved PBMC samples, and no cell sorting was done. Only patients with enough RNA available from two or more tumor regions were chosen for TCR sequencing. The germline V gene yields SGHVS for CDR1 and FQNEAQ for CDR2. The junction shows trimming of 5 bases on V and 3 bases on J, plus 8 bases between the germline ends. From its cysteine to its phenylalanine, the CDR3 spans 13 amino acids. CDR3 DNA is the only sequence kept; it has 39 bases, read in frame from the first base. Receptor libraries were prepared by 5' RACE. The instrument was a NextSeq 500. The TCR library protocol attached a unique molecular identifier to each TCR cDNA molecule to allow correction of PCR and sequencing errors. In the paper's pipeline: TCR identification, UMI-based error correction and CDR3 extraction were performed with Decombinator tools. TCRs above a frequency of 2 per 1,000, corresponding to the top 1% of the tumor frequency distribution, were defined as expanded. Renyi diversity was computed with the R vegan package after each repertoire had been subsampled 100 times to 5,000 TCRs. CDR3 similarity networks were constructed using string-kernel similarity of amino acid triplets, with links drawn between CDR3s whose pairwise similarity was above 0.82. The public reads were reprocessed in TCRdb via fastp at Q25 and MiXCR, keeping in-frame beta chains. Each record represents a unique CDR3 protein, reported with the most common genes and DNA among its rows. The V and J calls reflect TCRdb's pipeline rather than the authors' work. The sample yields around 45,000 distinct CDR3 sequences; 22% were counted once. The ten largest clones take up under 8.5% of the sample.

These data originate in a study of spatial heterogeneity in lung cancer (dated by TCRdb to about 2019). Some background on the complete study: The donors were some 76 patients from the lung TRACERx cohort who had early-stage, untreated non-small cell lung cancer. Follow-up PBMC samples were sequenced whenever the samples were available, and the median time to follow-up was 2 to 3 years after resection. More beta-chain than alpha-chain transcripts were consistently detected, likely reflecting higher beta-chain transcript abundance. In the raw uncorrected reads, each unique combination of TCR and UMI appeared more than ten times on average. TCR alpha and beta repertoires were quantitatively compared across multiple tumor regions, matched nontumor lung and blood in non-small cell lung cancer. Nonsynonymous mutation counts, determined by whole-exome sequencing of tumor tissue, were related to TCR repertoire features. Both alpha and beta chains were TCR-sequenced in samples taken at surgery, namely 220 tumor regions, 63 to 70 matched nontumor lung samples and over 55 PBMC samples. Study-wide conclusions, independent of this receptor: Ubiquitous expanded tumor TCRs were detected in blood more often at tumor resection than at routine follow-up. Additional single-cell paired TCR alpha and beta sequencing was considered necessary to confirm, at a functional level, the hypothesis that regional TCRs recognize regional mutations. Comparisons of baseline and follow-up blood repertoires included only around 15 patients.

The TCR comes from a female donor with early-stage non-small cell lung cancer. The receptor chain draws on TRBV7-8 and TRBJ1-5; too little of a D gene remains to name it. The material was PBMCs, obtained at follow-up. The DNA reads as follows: TGTGCCAGCAGCCTCTCACACAATCAGCCCCAGCATTTT. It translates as CASSLSHNQPQHF.